This T cell receptor beta chain appears in the sequencing data of a study of shared T cell receptors in the human thymus. The germline CDR1 and CDR2 sequences are MDHEN and SYDVKM. The CDR3 covers 17 residues. V dropped 6 bases and J dropped 0 bases, with 18 bases sitting between them. Sequenced by immunoSEQ multiplex PCR; TCRdb stores in-frame clones only, minus some. Among about 610,000 clones listed, 70% to 90% were seen once. The same sample was also studied in work on human thymus T cells. That investigation notes: Immunologically healthy infants in Finland undergoing congenital heart defect surgery were the donors. Thymic tissue was derived from resections collected during corrective heart surgery. Within thymic and blood repertoires, V and J gene usage appeared to be biased. Thymic TCR repertoires of unrelated people reportedly overlapped highly.

This sequence joins TRBV28 and TRBJ1-5; D uncertain. Sequencing was performed on thymocytes. This receptor was taken from a boy under two years old with a congenital heart defect. This CDR3 is CASSQQLGGFSNQPQHF. DNA of the CDR3: TGTGCCAGCAGCCAACAGCTGGGAGGCTTTAGCAATCAGCCCCAGCATTTT.